What follows is one T cell receptor beta chain and its context. At one end, the junction sequence differs from germline, possibly due to a read error. Other nucleotide sequences from this sample produce the same CDR3. The PCR used 60 Vbeta and 13 Jbeta primers. Some clones are missing from TCRdb's copy, which holds only in-frame ones; the method was immunoSEQ multiplex PCR. The data show 150,000 to 200,000 clones, about three quarters seen once. This entry belongs to a study of cytomegalovirus exposure and HLA in healthy donors. Study-level background: Early released data had tens of millions of unique TCRs, all coming from HLA-typed donors.

Germline CDR1 and CDR2: LNHNV and YYDKDF (reference sequence). The CDR3 is 14 residues long. The sequenced material came from PBMCs. The chain links TRBV15 to TRBJ2-7, with TRBD1 identical over 8 bases. The clonotype comes from a man aged 45-60 years in good health and CMV-seropositive. The CDR3 loop is CATSRGDRTYEQYF. The CDR3 DNA reads as TGTGCCACTAGCAGGGGGGACAGGACGTACGAGCAGTATTTC.